What follows are 27 T cell receptor beta chains derived from one specimen sequenced in a study of CD8 T cells in Susac syndrome. With random hexamers, 0.5 to 1 ug RNA was reverse transcribed. In TCRdb, the immunoSEQ multiplex PCR reads were re-called with MiXCR into one record per CDR3 protein. In the table there are about 130,000 distinct CDR3 sequences, more than 80% of which are singletons. Sequencing was performed on CD8+ T cells from PBMCs. These receptors all come from a human donor with multiple sclerosis.

Only one count was recorded for this clonotype. The chain is built from TRBV7-9 and TRBJ2-7; possible D gene TRBD1, 5 bases. The CDR3 extends over 15 amino acids. Deletions cut 1 base from V and 2 bases from J, with 12 bases between. Germline V CDR1 and CDR2: SEHNR, FQNEAQ (reference sequence). The CDR3 DNA reads as TGTGCCAGCAGCTTAGACGCGACAGTCCCCTACGAGCAGTACTTC. Translated: CASSLDATVPYEQYF. Full variable domain (outside the CDR3, taken from reference TRBV7-9 and TRBJ2-7): DTGVSQNPRHKITKRGQNVTFRCDPISEHNRLYWYRQTLGQGPEFLTYFQNEAQLEKSRLLSDRFSAERPKGSFSTLEIQRTEQGDSAMYLCASSLDATVPYEQYFGPGTRLTVT.

The J gene is TRBJ2-7, the V gene TRBV20-1; D unclear. V lost 0 bases, J lost 3 bases, and 12 bases lay in between. CDR1 DFQATT and CDR2 SNEGSKA come from the germline V gene (reference sequence). The CDR3 is 14 amino acids. The CDR3 DNA reads as TGCAGTGCTAGAGATTTGGGCGGATACTACGAGCAGTACGTC. Protein: CSARDLGGYYEQYV.

The gene calls are TRBV5-1 and TRBJ1-1; 9 bases align to TRBD1. Unmatched junction bases numbered 7, after V lost 4 bases and J lost 0 bases. CDR1 and CDR2 (germline): SGHRS, YFSETQ. CDR3 length equals 16 residues. The CDR3 is CASSQSNRGLNTEAFF. In DNA, the CDR3 is TGCGCCAGCAGCCAGAGTAACAGGGGGCTGAACACTGAAGCTTTCTTT. The full variable domain, in which reference TRBV5-1 and TRBJ1-1 provide the parts outside the CDR3, is KAGVTQTPRYLIKTRGQQVTLSCSPISGHRSVSWYQQTPGQGLQFLFEYFSETQRNKGNFPGRFSGRQFSNSRSEMNVSTLELGDSALYLCASSQSNRGLNTEAFFGQGTRLTVV.

V gene TRBV6-5 combines with J gene TRBJ2-6; 9 nucleotides line up with TRBD1. The V gene's germline CDR1 is MNHEY and CDR2 SVGAGI. Trimming at V came to 0 bases and at J to 2 bases, leaving 11 bases not matched to a gene. The CDR3 has 20 residues. CDR3 protein: CASSYSRVGTGIPGANVLTF. The CDR3 DNA reads as TGTGCCAGCAGTTACTCGAGGGTGGGGACAGGGATCCCTGGGGCCAACGTCCTGACTTTC.

CDR3 sequence (DNA): TGTGCCAGCAGCTACGGGGGAGCGAACTCCTACGAGCAGTACTTC. Its translation is CASSYGGANSYEQYF. The rearrangement joins TRBV12-3 or TRBV12-4 to TRBJ2-7, with D possibly TRBD2 on 6 matching bases. The CDR3 runs to 15 residues. V lost 6 bases, J lost 0 bases, and 15 bases lay in between.

This sequence joins TRBV5-1 and TRBJ2-3; the match to TRBD2 covers 10 bases. This CDR3 comprises 16 residues. V gave up 2 bases and J gave up 0 bases; unmatched junction bases: 3. Germline CDR1 reads SGHRS; CDR2 reads YFSETQ. The CDR3 DNA reads TGCGCCAGCAGCTTCAATAGCGGGGGGAGCACAGATACGCAGTATTTT. Translation: CASSFNSGGSTDTQYF.

The chain recombines TRBV9 with TRBJ2-3; D is unclear. The CDR3 consists of 15 residues. Trimming took 4 bases from V and 4 from J, leaving 16 bases between them. Germline V CDR1 and CDR2: SGDLS, YYNGEE. The DNA of the CDR3 is TGTGCCAGCAGCCCTCATCCCAGAGCCCCAGATACGCAGTATTTT. Translation gives CASSPHPRAPDTQYF.

The DNA of the CDR3 is TGTGCCAGCAGCTTGGGAGGGGGTGGTGGTCAGCCCCAGCATTTT. This sequence encodes CASSLGGGGGQPQHF. The V call is TRBV5-6, the J call TRBJ1-5; tentative D call: TRBD1 (6 bases). The germline gives CDR1 SGHDT, CDR2 YYEEEE. V lost 0 bases and J lost 6, with 13 bases in between. CDR3 length: 15 residues.

V usage is TRBV6-5 and J usage is TRBJ2-5; TRBD2 matches 8 bases. Trimming removed 0 bases from V and 5 bases from J; junction bases left unmatched: 11. This CDR3 is 17 amino acids long. Germline-derived CDR1 and CDR2 are MNHEY and SVGAGI. As DNA, the CDR3 is TGTGCCAGCAGTTACTCGAGGATTGCGGGGGGCCACGAGACCCAGTACTTC. It codes for CASSYSRIAGGHETQYF.

V is TRBV19 and J is TRBJ1-5; D remains ambiguous. This CDR3 has 14 residues. Germline lookup yields CDR1 LNHDA and CDR2 SQIVND (reference sequence). Trimming left V 1 base short and J 9 bases short, with 13 bases between. The CDR3: CASSIVAGSGPQHF. As DNA, the CDR3 is TGTGCCAGTAGTATAGTCGCGGGGAGTGGGCCCCAGCATTTT.

The chain joins TRBV27 to TRBJ2-1, with D tentatively TRBD2 (5 bases). V was shortened by 4 bases and J by 0 bases, with 16 bases between the two germline ends. Looked up from germline, CDR1 is MNHEY and CDR2 is SMNVEV (reference sequence). The CDR3 runs 17 residues. In DNA form, the CDR3 reads TGTGCCAGCAGTTCTCGATGGACTTCCAGCTCCTACAATGAGCAGTTCTTC. Encoded protein: CASSSRWTSSSYNEQFF.

The rearrangement joins TRBV12-3 or TRBV12-4 to TRBJ2-7; 13 bases fit TRBD2. The V segment lost 8 bases and the J segment 6 bases; nucleotides outside the gene matches: 10. The CDR3 length is 15 residues. The CDR3 sequence: CASERPGLAGFEQYF. The CDR3 coding sequence is TGTGCCAGCGAAAGACCGGGACTAGCGGGGTTCGAGCAGTACTTC.

The V and J genes are TRBV19 and TRBJ2-1, with TRBD2 identical over 9 bases. Germline V CDR1 and CDR2: LNHDA, SQIVND (reference sequence). Trimming removed 3 bases from V and 2 bases from J; junction bases left unmatched: 2. The CDR3 totals 15 residues. The CDR3 DNA follows: TGTGCCAGTAGTATTCGCGGGAGGGCCTACAATGAGCAGTTCTTC. This sequence encodes CASSIRGRAYNEQFF.

The chain combines TRBV7-9 with TRBJ2-6; 9 bases fit TRBD1. Looked up from germline, CDR1 is SEHNR and CDR2 is FQNEAQ (reference sequence). This CDR3 contains 18 residues. With 5 bases clipped from V and 0 bases from J, the junction kept 8 bases outside the gene matches. CDR3 nucleotide sequence: TGTGCCAGCAGCCCCCGACAGGGGGGGGCCTCTGGGGCCAACGTCCTGACTTTC. Translation: CASSPRQGGASGANVLTF.

J is TRBJ1-5 and V is TRBV5-6; D may be TRBD1 (5 bases). The germline V and J ends were trimmed by 3 bases and 5 bases, with 9 bases remaining between them. The length of the CDR3 is 13 residues. Germline V gene data show CDR1 as SGHDT and CDR2 as YYEEEE. The CDR3 DNA reads as TGTGCCAGCAGCTCCCGGGGGGATCAGCCCCAGCATTTT. This sequence encodes CASSSRGDQPQHF.

The rearrangement links TRBV24-1 to TRBJ2-3; D may be TRBD1 (5 bases). This CDR3 region has 14 residues. Germline V gives CDR1 KGHDR, CDR2 SFDVKD. The germline V and J ends were trimmed by 4 bases and 1 base, with 8 bases remaining between them. DNA for the CDR3: TGTGCCACCAGTGAACCCAGGGGCACAGATACGCAGTATTTT. This translates into CATSEPRGTDTQYF.

The chain couples TRBV9 to TRBJ2-5; 11 nucleotides agree with TRBD1. Germline CDR1 and CDR2: SGDLS and YYNGEE. J was trimmed by 2 bases and V by 4 bases; bases with no gene match: 7. The CDR3 covers 16 residues. As DNA, the CDR3 is TGTGCCAGCAGCCCGAGGACAGGGGGCGTTCAAGAGACCCAGTACTTC. It translates to CASSPRTGGVQETQYF.

The rearrangement uses TRBV2 and TRBJ1-3; D possibly corresponds to TRBD1 (5 bases). The germline CDR1 and CDR2 sequences are SNHLY and FYNNEI. CDR3 length: 12 amino acids. V lost 8 bases, J lost 4 bases, and 9 bases lay in between. The CDR3 region is CASQGDGNTIYF. The CDR3, as DNA: TGTGCCAGCCAGGGCGACGGAAACACCATATATTTT. The full variable domain, with the rest looked up from reference TRBV2 and TRBJ1-3, is EPEVTQTPSHQVTQMGQEVILRCVPISNHLYFYWYRQILGQKVEFLVSFYNNEISEKSEIFDDQFSVERPDGSNFTLKIRSTKLEDSAMYFCASQGDGNTIYFGEGSWLTVV.

V usage is TRBV6-2 or TRBV6-3 and J usage is TRBJ1-5; 7 bases match TRBD1. There are 14 residues in the CDR3. The germline CDR1 and CDR2 sequences are MNHEY and SVGEGT. Trimming cost V 6 bases and J 2 bases; bases outside gene matches: 4. CDR3: CASSRTGGNQPQHF. The DNA for the CDR3 is TGTGCCAGCAGCCGGACAGGCGGCAATCAGCCCCAGCATTTT.

This CDR3 reads CASSERGAYEQYF. CDR3 DNA sequence: TGCGCCAGCAGTGAGAGGGGGGCCTACGAGCAGTACTTC. The chain joins TRBV10-2 to TRBJ2-7, with D perhaps being TRBD1 or TRBD2 (6 bases each). Germline V gives CDR1 WSHSY, CDR2 SAAADI. With 2 bases removed from V and 2 bases from J, the gap between germline ends came to 7 bases. The CDR3 totals 13 residues.

This chain uses TRBV29-1 with TRBJ2-7, with 7 bases lining up with TRBD2. Per the germline V gene, CDR1 is SQVTM and CDR2 is ANQGSEA. V shed 8 bases, J shed 0 bases, and the junction held 10 bases outside the gene matches. This CDR3 comprises 14 residues. CDR3 nucleotides: TGCAGCTTCTCTGGGGGGGTGGCCTCCTACGAGCAGTACTTC. It translates to CSFSGGVASYEQYF.

This clonotype appeared once. The chain joins TRBV6-5 to TRBJ2-1, with D possibly TRBD1 on 5 matching bases. Germline CDR1 and CDR2: MNHEY and SVGAGI. V was trimmed by 0 bases and J by 6 bases, leaving 12 bases between them. This CDR3 spans 15 amino acids. CDR3 residues: CASSYSTAGPNEQFF. The CDR3 DNA sequence: TGTGCCAGCAGTTACTCGACGGCAGGGCCCAATGAGCAGTTCTTC.

Only one count was recorded for this clonotype. This chain's CDR3 is CASSQYRRPTSELGSGANVLTF. DNA for the CDR3: TGCGCCAGCAGTCAATACCGCCGCCCCACTAGCGAGCTAGGCTCTGGGGCCAACGTCCTGACTTTC. V gene TRBV23-1 combines with J gene TRBJ2-6, with 7 bases aligning to TRBD2. TRBV23-1 is marked as an open reading frame, function uncertain. Losses at the gene ends were 1 base for V and 0 bases for J; bases not matched to a gene: 18. The CDR3 runs 22 residues.

V is TRBV27 and J is TRBJ2-1; 11 bases fit TRBD2. The length of the CDR3 is 16 residues. CDR1 is MNHEY, CDR2 SMNVEV, per germline (reference sequence). Germline trimming cut 5 bases from V and 9 bases from J; bases unmatched to any gene: 12. The CDR3 bases are TGTGCCAGCAGTGACCGCTGGACTAGCGGGTCGCCTGAGCAGTTCTTC. It encodes CASSDRWTSGSPEQFF.

The rearrangement joins TRBV6-5 to TRBJ1-2; no clear D. V shed 6 bases and J shed 7 bases, with 9 bases lying between them. The CDR3 extends over 11 amino acids. The germline gives CDR1 MNHEY, CDR2 SVGAGI. The CDR3 DNA reads TGTGCCAGCAGAGCCCCGGGTGGCTACACCTTC. It encodes CASRAPGGYTF.

This sequence joins TRBV9 and TRBJ2-3, with 9 bases fitting TRBD2. Unmatched junction bases numbered 3, after V lost 3 bases and J lost 1 base. Germline V lookup: CDR1 SGDLS, CDR2 YYNGEE. The CDR3 spans 15 residues. Here the CDR3 DNA reads TGTGCCAGCAGCGCAGAGCGGGGGGGCACAGATACGCAGTATTTT. Translated: CASSAERGGTDTQYF.

CDR3 coding DNA: TGTGCCAGCAGTTTATTAGGGCAGGGCTTAGGAGATACGCAGTATTTT. Residues: CASSLLGQGLGDTQYF. The chain combines TRBV27 with TRBJ2-3; TRBD1 might be the D (5 bases). This CDR3 comprises 16 residues. Germline CDR1 reads MNHEY; CDR2 reads SMNVEV (reference sequence). The ends were cut back, 1 base at V and 5 bases at J, with 16 bases in the middle.